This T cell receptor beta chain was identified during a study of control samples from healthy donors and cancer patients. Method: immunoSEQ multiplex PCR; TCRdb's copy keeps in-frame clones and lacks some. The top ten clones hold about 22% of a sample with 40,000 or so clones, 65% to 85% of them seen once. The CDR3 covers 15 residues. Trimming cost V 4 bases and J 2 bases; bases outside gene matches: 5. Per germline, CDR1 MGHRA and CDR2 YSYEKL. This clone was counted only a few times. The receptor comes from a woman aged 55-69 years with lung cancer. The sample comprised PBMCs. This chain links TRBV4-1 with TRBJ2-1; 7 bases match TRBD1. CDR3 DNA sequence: TGCGCCAGCAGCCGCCGACAGGGAACCTACAATGAGCAGTTCTTC. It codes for CASSRRQGTYNEQFF.